This TCR beta chain was profiled in a study of cytomegalovirus exposure and HLA in healthy donors. Findings of the study overall: The tendency of first-cohort TCR clusters to co-occur in the 120 or so validation repertoires was identified by a subsequent analysis. Per published reports, the classifier diagnosed cytomegalovirus status with high specificity and sensitivity.

In the case of this clone: Its target is unknown.

V was cut by 2 bases and J by 5 bases, with 10 bases left in between. Germline lookup yields CDR1 GTSNPN and CDR2 SVGIG (reference sequence). CDR3 length equals 13 residues. The data were produced by immunoSEQ multiplex PCR, yet TCRdb's version contains in-frame clones alone and is incomplete. The sample shows 250,000 to 300,000 clones, approximately 83% of them seen only once. This rearrangement joins TRBV30 to TRBJ2-1, with D maybe TRBD2 (5 bases). Sequenced material: PBMCs. This receptor was taken from a woman between 18 and 30 years old in good health and CMV-seronegative. The CDR3 DNA is TGTGCCTGGAGTCAGGTCGGGAACAATGAGCAGTTCTTC. Translated: CAWSQVGNNEQFF.